This is a list of T cell receptor beta chains from one sample in a study of shared clonotypes between healthy human individuals. The data were produced by immunoSEQ multiplex PCR, yet TCRdb's version contains in-frame clones alone and is incomplete. The sample carries 2,100,000 or so clones, approximately 95% recorded once. The sample consisted of naive CD4+ T cells sorted from blood. The receptors shown here come from a man aged 18 to 35 in good health. CDR3s include the opening cysteine and the closing phenylalanine or tryptophan. Fields, in order: J gene, V gene, CDR3 length, D gene, clone size, CDR3 DNA, CDR3 protein. D genes are given only for firm matches. A clone size is listed for some rows: how often the clone was seen (once, few, many), or a class if it is expanded.

>TRBJ2-5|TRBV30|14|-|-
TGTGCCTGGAGTCTCCTCGGGAGCGGGGAGACCCAGTACTTC
CAWSLLGSGETQYF
>TRBJ2-5|TRBV11-2|14|TRBD1|-
TGTGCCAGCAGGGACAGGGGAGGCGAAGAGACCCAGTACTTC
CASRDRGGEETQYF
>TRBJ1-1|TRBV5-1|15|TRBD1|-
TGCGCCAGCAGCTTAAGACAGGGGGGGAACACTGAAGCTTTCTTT
CASSLRQGGNTEAFF
>TRBJ1-3|TRBV18|15|-|-
TGTGCCAGCTCACCACAGGAGACCTCTGGAAACACCATATATTTT
CASSPQETSGNTIYF
>TRBJ2-4|TRBV5-1|21|TRBD2|-
TGCGCCAGCAGCTTGGCCGGGGTAGCGGGAGGGAAAGTACTAGCCAAAAACATTCAGTACTTC
CASSLAGVAGGKVLAKNIQYF
>TRBJ2-1|TRBV15|11|-|few
TGTGCCACCAGCAGGGACAATGAGCAGTTCTTC
CATSRDNEQFF
>TRBJ2-7|TRBV6-5|16|-|-
TGTGCCAGCAGTTACTCGCCCTCGGGCGACTCCTACGAGCAGTACTTC
CASSYSPSGDSYEQYF
>TRBJ2-7|TRBV7-9|15|TRBD2|once
TGTGCCAGCAACAGCGCACTAGCGGGAGTCGGGGAGCAGTACTTC
CASNSALAGVGEQYF
>TRBJ1-4|TRBV7-3|16|-|-
TGTGCCAGCAGCTTAGGAGGAGGGCAGGATAATGAAAAACTGTTTTTT
CASSLGGGQDNEKLFF
>TRBJ1-3|TRBV14|12|-|once
TGTGCCAGCAGCCCTGGGGGGGACACCATATATTTT
CASSPGGDTIYF
>TRBJ2-3|TRBV28|15|TRBD1|-
TGTGCCAGCAGTCCCGGGACAGTGAGAACAGATACGCAGTATTTT
CASSPGTVRTDTQYF
>TRBJ1-2|TRBV30|12|-|-
TGTGCCTGGGAGGAGGGGAGCTATGGCTACACCTTC
CAWEEGSYGYTF
>TRBJ1-3|TRBV28|14|-|-
TGTGCCAGCAACTCTATATGGGTTGGAAACACCATATATTTT
CASNSIWVGNTIYF
>TRBJ1-1|TRBV25-1|11|-|-
TGTGCCAGCGCGGAAAACGCTGAAGCTTTCTTT
CASAENAEAFF
>TRBJ2-7|TRBV9|14|-|-
TGTGCCAGCAGCGTAGATGGTAGCGGTTACGAGCAGTACTTC
CASSVDGSGYEQYF
>TRBJ2-6|TRBV6-1|13|-|-
TGTGCCAGCAGTGTCATAAGGGCCAACGTCCTGACTTTC
CASSVIRANVLTF
>TRBJ1-1|TRBV7-9|14|-|-
TGTGCCAGCAGCTCCTTGGAGAGGGGCGGAAGAGCTTTCTTT
CASSSLERGGRAFF
>TRBJ2-5|TRBV2|12|-|-
TGTGCCAGCAGATCCGGCGTCGAGACCCAGTACTTC
CASRSGVETQYF
>TRBJ1-2|TRBV5-1|14|-|once
TGCGCCAGCAGCCCGGACAATCCTAACTATGGCTACACCTTC
CASSPDNPNYGYTF
>TRBJ2-2|TRBV27|16|-|-
TGTGCCAGCAGTTTATTCCTGGGGGCAAGCACCGGGGAGCTGTTTTTT
CASSLFLGASTGELFF
>TRBJ2-7|TRBV28|14|-|-
TGTGCCAGCAATTCCAGGGACTGGACCTACGAGCAGTACTTC
CASNSRDWTYEQYF
>TRBJ2-5|TRBV11-2|19|TRBD2|-
TGTGCCAGCAGCTTAGGGGTACTGAGTGGGACTAGCGGGGAAGAGACCCAGTACTTC
CASSLGVLSGTSGEETQYF
>TRBJ2-3|TRBV18|15|-|-
TGTGCCAGCTCACCCTCCGGAAACCGGGGAGATACGCAGTATTTT
CASSPSGNRGDTQYF
>TRBJ1-5|TRBV10-3|16|TRBD1|-
TGTGCCATCAGTGAGCACGGGACAGCCAGCAATCAGCCCCAGCATTTT
CAISEHGTASNQPQHF
>TRBJ1-4|TRBV10-1|13|-|-
TGCGCCAGCAGTGAACAGTCTAATGAAAAACTGTTTTTT
CASSEQSNEKLFF